This T cell receptor beta chain derives from a study of T cell repertoires in cytomegalovirus infection. Study-wide background: Well-studied HLA-B-restricted epitopes and recently identified HLA-C-restricted epitopes of CMV were both used in the study. Public TCR beta signatures marked donors with CMV infection and the matching HLA.

Concerning this clonotype: What it recognizes is unknown.

Via MiXCR, TCRdb re-called the reads, giving one row per CDR3 protein. The sample has about 920,000 distinct CDR3 sequences, roughly 30% seen once. General study findings and limits: Dominating the ex vivo response were TCR beta clonotypes that were CMV-specific and HLA-C-restricted.

The CDR3 contains 14 residues. Germline assignment: CDR1 SEHNR and CDR2 FQNEAQ (reference sequence). Trimming cost V 8 bases and J 8 bases; bases outside gene matches: 8. The receptor was derived from a human donor in good health (CMV status not recorded). Some clones in this sample may be carry-over from other donors' samples. Sequenced here: cultured CD8+ T cells from PBMCs, sampled from culture after CMV antigen stimulation. The chain couples TRBV7-9 to TRBJ2-1; 11 nucleotides agree with TRBD1. CDR3 nucleotides: TGTGCCAGCTTCCGGGACAGGGGGTTAGATGAGCAGTTCTTC. Translating gives CASFRDRGLDEQFF.